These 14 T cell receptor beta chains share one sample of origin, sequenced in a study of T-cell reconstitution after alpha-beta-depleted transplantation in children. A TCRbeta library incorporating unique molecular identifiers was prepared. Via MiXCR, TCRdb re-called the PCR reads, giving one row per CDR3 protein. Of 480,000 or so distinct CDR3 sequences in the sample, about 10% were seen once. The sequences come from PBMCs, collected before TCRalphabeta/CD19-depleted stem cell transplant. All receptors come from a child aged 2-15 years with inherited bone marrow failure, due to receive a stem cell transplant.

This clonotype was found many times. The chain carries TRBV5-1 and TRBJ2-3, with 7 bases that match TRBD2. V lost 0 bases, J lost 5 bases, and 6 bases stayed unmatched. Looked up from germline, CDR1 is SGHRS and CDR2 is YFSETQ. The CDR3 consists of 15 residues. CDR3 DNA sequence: TGCGCCAGCAGCTTGGATGGCGGGAGTGGAGATACGCAGTATTTT. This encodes CASSLDGGSGDTQYF.

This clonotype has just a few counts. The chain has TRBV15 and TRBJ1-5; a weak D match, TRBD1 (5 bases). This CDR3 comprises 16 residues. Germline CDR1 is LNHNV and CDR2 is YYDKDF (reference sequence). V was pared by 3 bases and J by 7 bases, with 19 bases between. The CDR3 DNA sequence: TGTGCCACCAGCAGGGGGGTCGAAGGGACGAGACAGCCCCAGCATTTT. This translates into CATSRGVEGTRQPQHF.

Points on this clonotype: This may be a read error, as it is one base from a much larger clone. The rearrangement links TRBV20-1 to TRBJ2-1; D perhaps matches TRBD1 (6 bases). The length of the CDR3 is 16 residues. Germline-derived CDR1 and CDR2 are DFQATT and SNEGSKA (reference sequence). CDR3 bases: TGCAGTGCTAGCGACCACACCAGGGGCTCCTACGATGAGCAGTTCTTC. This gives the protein CSASDHTRGSYDEQFF.

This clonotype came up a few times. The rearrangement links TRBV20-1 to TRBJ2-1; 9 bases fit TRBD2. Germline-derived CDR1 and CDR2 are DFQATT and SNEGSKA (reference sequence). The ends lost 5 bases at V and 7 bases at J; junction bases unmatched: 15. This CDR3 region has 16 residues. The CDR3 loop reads CSAPTALAGSWNEQFF. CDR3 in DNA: TGCAGTGCTCCTACGGCGCTAGCGGGAAGTTGGAATGAGCAGTTCTTC.

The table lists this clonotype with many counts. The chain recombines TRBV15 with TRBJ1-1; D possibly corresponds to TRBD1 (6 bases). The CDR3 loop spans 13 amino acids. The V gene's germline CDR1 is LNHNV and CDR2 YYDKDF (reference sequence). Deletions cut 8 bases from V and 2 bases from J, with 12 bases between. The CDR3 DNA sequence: TGTGCCACCGTGGGGGGCCCCAACACTGAAGCTTTCTTT. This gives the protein CATVGGPNTEAFF.

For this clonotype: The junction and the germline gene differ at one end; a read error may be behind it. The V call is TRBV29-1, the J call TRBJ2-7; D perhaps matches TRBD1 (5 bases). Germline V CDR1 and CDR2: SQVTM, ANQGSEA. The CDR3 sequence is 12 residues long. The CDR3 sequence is CGVGTGSYEQYF. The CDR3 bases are TGCGGCGTTGGTACAGGCTCCTACGAGCAGTACTTC.

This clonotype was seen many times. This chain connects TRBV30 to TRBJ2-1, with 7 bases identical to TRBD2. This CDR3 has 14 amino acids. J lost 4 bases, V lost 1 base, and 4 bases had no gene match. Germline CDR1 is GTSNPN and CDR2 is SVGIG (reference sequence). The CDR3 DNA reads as TGTGCCTGGAGTGAAGCGGGGCTATACAATGAGCAGTTCTTC. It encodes CAWSEAGLYNEQFF.

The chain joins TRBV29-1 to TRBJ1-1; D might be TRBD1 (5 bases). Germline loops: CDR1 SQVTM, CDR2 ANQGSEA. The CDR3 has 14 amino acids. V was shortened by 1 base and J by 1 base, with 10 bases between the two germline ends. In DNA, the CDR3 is TGCAGCGTTGAAGGGGGGACTTGGAACACTGAAGCTTTCTTT. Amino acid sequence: CSVEGGTWNTEAFF. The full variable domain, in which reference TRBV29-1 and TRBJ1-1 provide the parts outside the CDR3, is SAVISQKPSRDICQRGTSLTIQCQVDSQVTMMFWYRQQPGQSLTLIATANQGSEATYESGFVIDKFPISRPNLTFSTLTVSNMSPEDSSIYLCSVEGGTWNTEAFFGQGTRLTVV.

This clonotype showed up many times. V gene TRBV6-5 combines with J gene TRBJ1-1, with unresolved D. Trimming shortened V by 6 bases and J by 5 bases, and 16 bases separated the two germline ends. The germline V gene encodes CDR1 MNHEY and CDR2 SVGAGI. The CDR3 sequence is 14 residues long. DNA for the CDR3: TGTGCCAGCAGCTCCAATGGGGTGAGGACTGAAGCTTTCTTT. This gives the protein CASSSNGVRTEAFF.

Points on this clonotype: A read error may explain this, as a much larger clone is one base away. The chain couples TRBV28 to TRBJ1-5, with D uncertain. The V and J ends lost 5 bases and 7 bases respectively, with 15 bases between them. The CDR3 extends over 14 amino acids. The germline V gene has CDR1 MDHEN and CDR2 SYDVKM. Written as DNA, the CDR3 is TGTGCCAGCAGTCCCGCCCCATCGTTGCAGCCCCAGCATTTT. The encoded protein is CASSPAPSLQPQHF.

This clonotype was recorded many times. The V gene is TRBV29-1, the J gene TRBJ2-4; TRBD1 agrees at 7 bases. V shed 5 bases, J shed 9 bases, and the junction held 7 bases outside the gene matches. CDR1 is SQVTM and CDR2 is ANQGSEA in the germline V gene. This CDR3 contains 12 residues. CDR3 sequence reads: CSVKYRGGIQYF. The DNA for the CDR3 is TGCAGCGTTAAGTACAGGGGCGGCATTCAGTACTTC.

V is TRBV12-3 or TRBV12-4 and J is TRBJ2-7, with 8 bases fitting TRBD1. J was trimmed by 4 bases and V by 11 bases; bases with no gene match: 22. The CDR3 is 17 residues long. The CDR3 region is CALSGQAGRELKYEQYF. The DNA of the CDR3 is TGTGCCCTCTCGGGACAGGCGGGAAGGGAGCTGAAGTACGAGCAGTACTTC.

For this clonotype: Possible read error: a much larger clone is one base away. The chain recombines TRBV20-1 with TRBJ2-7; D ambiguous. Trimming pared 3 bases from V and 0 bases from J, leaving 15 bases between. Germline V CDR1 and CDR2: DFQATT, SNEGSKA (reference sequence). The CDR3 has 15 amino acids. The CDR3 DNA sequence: TGCAGTGCTAGTTTAAGTCCGGAGAGCTCCTACGAGCAGTACTTC. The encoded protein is CSASLSPESSYEQYF.

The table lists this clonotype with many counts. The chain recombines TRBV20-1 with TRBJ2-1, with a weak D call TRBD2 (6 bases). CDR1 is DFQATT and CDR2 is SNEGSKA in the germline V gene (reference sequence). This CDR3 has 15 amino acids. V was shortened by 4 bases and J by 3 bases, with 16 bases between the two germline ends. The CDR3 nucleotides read TGCAGTGCTAAGAAGGGACTGGTGTTCTACAATGAGCAGTTCTTC. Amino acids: CSAKKGLVFYNEQFF.